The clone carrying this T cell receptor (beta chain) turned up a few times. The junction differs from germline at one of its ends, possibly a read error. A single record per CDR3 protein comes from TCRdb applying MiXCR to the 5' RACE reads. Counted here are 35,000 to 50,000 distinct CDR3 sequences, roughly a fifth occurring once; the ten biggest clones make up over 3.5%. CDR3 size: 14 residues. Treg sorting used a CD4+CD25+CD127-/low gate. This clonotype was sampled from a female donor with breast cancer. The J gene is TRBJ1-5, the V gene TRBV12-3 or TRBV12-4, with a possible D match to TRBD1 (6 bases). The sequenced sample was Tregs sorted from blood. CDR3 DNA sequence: TGTGCCAGCAATTTAGGGGGACTCGGTCAGCCCCAGCATTTT. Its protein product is CASNLGGLGQPQHF.